The present TCR beta chain was sequenced within a study of blood T cells in healthy people across ages (dated by TCRdb to the mid-2010s). As for the study more broadly: Template switching captured roughly one uniquely barcoded TCR beta cDNA molecule per two T cells in model experiments. Age-related changes in TCR beta repertoire diversity were measured in the study by deep sequencing normalized with unique cDNA molecular identifiers. The donors were divided into four age groups: young (average about 16 years), middle-aged (about 39), aged (approximately 62) and long-lived (around 87). To avoid experimental bias, donors of different ages were spread randomly across the sequencing lanes. The study analyzed two additional independent replicas of 1 million unique cDNA reads from the same blood draw for two donors, one aged 18 to 30 and one aged 80 or older. The paper as a whole reports these results and caveats: Because the CMV infection status of the donors was unknown, age-related changes in expanded clonotypes may potentially have been confounded. Compared with the aged group, more naive CD4+ T cells, fewer expanded clones and increased TCR diversity were shown by the long-lived group, suggesting age selection. Observed TCR beta diversity per million T cells fell roughly linearly with age, and a significant reduction was already apparent by age approximately 41. Conclusive comparison of naive and antigen-experienced compartments was prevented by the profiling of bulk unsorted PBMCs. Estimates of total diversity based on one million sequenced T cells were regarded as lower bounds and as underestimates. The percentage of naive T cells measured by flow cytometry correlated strongly with observed TCR beta diversity.

Receptor libraries were prepared by 5' RACE. The sequencing machine was an Illumina HiSeq 2500. A second PCR of roughly 6 to 12 cycles was performed with a sample-barcoded 5' primer and a J-beta primer mix. A unique molecular identifier was introduced onto each TCR beta cDNA molecule by a template-switch 5' adaptor carrying 12 random nucleotides. Each sample yielded at least 3 million CDR3-containing paired-end reads. The Mint cDNA synthesis kit, primed by a TRBC-specific oligonucleotide, was used to synthesize first-strand cDNA from all RNA. After uracil-DNA glycosylase treatment, a first 18-cycle PCR used universal primers M1SS and BC2_uni_R on all cDNA. The paper's processing steps were these. Each sample was normalized by randomly selecting 1 million high-quality reads, each carrying a distinct molecular identifier. Reads with shared molecular identifiers were discarded instead of being binned into consensus sequences. CDR3 identification, clonotype clustering and error correction used MiTCR with a Q25 quality threshold and the strictest error-elimination algorithm. Lower-bound total TCR beta diversity was estimated with a nonparametric unseen species model using Euler transformation. TCRdb redid the processing of the public reads, applying fastp at Q25 and MiXCR, and retained in-frame beta chains. Rows are combined by CDR3 protein, so each entry shows the most common genes and DNA. The V and J calls shown here were made by TCRdb, not taken from the authors' results. The table for this sample lists hundreds of thousands of distinct CDR3 sequences; 25% to 30% of them were counted only once. Roughly 17% of the sample lies in the top ten.

The roughly 39 donors, aged roughly 6 to 95 years, were systemically healthy Caucasian individuals from Russia. Each donor gave 9.5 to 10 milliliters of peripheral blood, drawn into EDTA-treated Vacutainer tubes. Ficoll-Paque density-gradient centrifugation was used to isolate PBMCs, with at least 6 million per sample. Total RNA, at least 6 micrograms per sample, was extracted from PBMCs with Trizol reagent. Naive CD45RAhigh/CD27high T cell percentages were measured by flow cytometry on a PBMC aliquot from every donor. This clonotype occurred many times. It lacks a known antigen. It has no much larger one-base neighbor in the sample; base qualities were not kept. For CDR1 and CDR2, the germline V gene lists ENHRY and SYGVKD. Measured from the cysteine to the phenylalanine, the CDR3 is 18 residues long. Here the CDR3 DNA is all that survives: 54 bases in frame from base 1. V ends up 3 bases short and J 2 bases short, with an unmatched junction base count of 8.

The source is a woman older than 75 in good health. The chain is made from TRBV10-3 and TRBJ2-6, with TRBD1 matching 9 junction bases. Sequencing was carried out using blood. The bases are TGTGCCATCAGTGATGAGGGGACAGGGACTCCTGGGGCCAACGTCCTGACTTTC. Its protein product is CAISDEGTGTPGANVLTF.